This TCR beta chain was obtained from a study of technical replicates of blood from a handful of donors. This clone was observed a single time. Method: immunoSEQ multiplex PCR; TCRdb's copy keeps in-frame clones and lacks some. The sample comprises over 50,000 clones, around 87% of which are singletons, and roughly 5.2% rests with the top ten. The TCR originated in a human donor in good health. Some clones in this sample may be carry-over from other donors' samples. Sequencing used PBMCs.

The CDR3 spells CASGEAVSGYTF. CDR3 nucleotide sequence: TGTGCCAGCGGGGAGGCCGTATCTGGCTACACCTTC. The V gene is TRBV25-1, the J gene TRBJ1-2; no clear D gene. This CDR3 is 12 amino acids long. V lost 8 bases, J lost 7 bases, and 14 bases lay in between. Germline V gene lookup returns CDR1 MGHDK and CDR2 SYGVNS.